Listed here are 28 T cell receptor beta chains from one sample, sequenced in a study of T-cell reconstitution after alpha-beta-depleted transplantation in children. TCRbeta library construction was performed incorporating unique molecular identifiers. TCRdb used MiXCR to reprocess the PCR reads, holding one entry per CDR3 protein. The sample lists a few hundred thousand distinct CDR3 sequences; about 17% were seen once. Sequences were derived from PBMCs from the stem cell graft donor, sampled from the stem cell graft. The receptors come from a human donor who donated a stem cell graft to a child with acute lymphoblastic leukemia.

The gene calls are TRBV5-1 and TRBJ2-7; TRBD2 is a possible D gene (5 bases). Germline values: CDR1 SGHRS, CDR2 YFSETQ. This CDR3 has 15 residues. The V and J ends lost 4 bases and 3 bases respectively, with 17 bases between them. The DNA for the CDR3 is TGCGCCAGCAGCGAGGGTCCGGACGGCAACTACGAGCAGTACTTC. It yields the protein CASSEGPDGNYEQYF.

This clonotype was recorded a few times. The rearrangement links TRBV7-2 to TRBJ2-3; D is possibly TRBD1 (5 bases). Trimming removed 5 bases from V and 5 bases from J, with 11 bases in between. This CDR3 region has 13 residues. Germline V lookup: CDR1 SGHTA, CDR2 FQGNSA. The CDR3 spells CASSQTAIDTQYF. The CDR3 DNA reads as TGTGCCAGCAGCCAGACAGCGATAGATACGCAGTATTTT.

In its sample, this clonotype was seen a few times. This chain connects TRBV10-3 to TRBJ1-1; perhaps TRBD1 as D (5 bases). CDR3 size: 16 residues. The V gene's germline CDR1 is ENHRY and CDR2 SYGVKD. Trimming took 2 bases from V and 7 from J, leaving 20 bases between them. The CDR3 DNA sequence: TGTGCCATCAGTGAGCCGTTTTTCTGGGACGCGGGTGAAGCTTTCTTT. This encodes CAISEPFFWDAGEAFF.

This clonotype came up a few times. This sequence joins TRBV13 and TRBJ2-5, with 7 bases fitting TRBD2. The trim removed 6 bases at V and 1 base at J, leaving 8 bases unmatched. The CDR3 has 15 residues. Germline CDR1 reads PRHDT; CDR2 reads FYEKMQ (reference sequence). The CDR3 region has the DNA TGTGCCAGCAGTCGACCAGCGGGGACCCAAGAGACCCAGTACTTC. Protein sequence: CASSRPAGTQETQYF.

The CDR3 is CSARDSASTNEKLFF. The CDR3, as DNA: TGCAGTGCTAGAGATTCGGCATCAACTAATGAAAAACTGTTTTTT. This rearrangement joins TRBV20-1 to TRBJ1-4; D is undetermined. Per germline, CDR1 DFQATT and CDR2 SNEGSKA (reference sequence). Trimming shortened V by 0 bases and J by 0 bases, and 8 bases separated the two germline ends. This CDR3 is 15 amino acids long.

The chain recombines TRBV30 with TRBJ2-7; TRBD1 matches 9 bases. Germline V gene lookup returns CDR1 GTSNPN and CDR2 SVGIG (reference sequence). Unmatched junction bases numbered 10, after V lost 5 bases and J lost 5 bases. The CDR3 runs 14 residues. This CDR3 is CAWVWGQGVHEQYF. The CDR3 DNA is TGTGCCTGGGTCTGGGGACAGGGAGTCCACGAGCAGTACTTC.

V usage is TRBV19 and J usage is TRBJ2-1, with no clear D. Germline assignment: CDR1 LNHDA and CDR2 SQIVND (reference sequence). CDR3 length equals 17 residues. With 6 bases removed from V and 0 bases from J, the gap between germline ends came to 18 bases. This chain's CDR3 is CASSPGRFESSYNEQFF. The CDR3 region has the DNA TGTGCCAGTAGCCCCGGCAGGTTTGAAAGCTCCTACAATGAGCAGTTCTTC.

CDR3 DNA: TGCAGTGCTCTTGACAGGGTTGGGTACGAGCAGTACTTC. Encoded protein: CSALDRVGYEQYF. The rearrangement links TRBV20-1 to TRBJ2-7, with TRBD1 identical over 7 bases. This CDR3 is built from 13 residues. Losses at the gene ends were 5 bases for V and 4 bases for J; bases not matched to a gene: 8. Germline V CDR1 and CDR2: DFQATT, SNEGSKA (reference sequence).

This chain connects TRBV7-2 to TRBJ2-7; 13 bases align to TRBD2. V trimming: 7 bases; J trimming: 6 bases; junction bases outside the gene matches: 3. Germline CDR1 and CDR2: SGHTA and FQGNSA. The CDR3 is 13 amino acids. The CDR3 DNA reads TGTGCCAGCATGGGACTAGCGGGAACCGAGCAGTACTTC. Residues: CASMGLAGTEQYF.

The V and J genes are TRBV9 and TRBJ2-1; no reliable D call. Trimming stripped 0 bases from V and 5 bases from J, with 12 bases between. Germline CDR1 SGDLS, CDR2 YYNGEE. CDR3 length equals 15 residues. The chain's CDR3 is CASSVGSRADNEQFF. CDR3 bases: TGTGCCAGCAGCGTAGGGAGCCGCGCGGACAATGAGCAGTTCTTC.

The chain uses TRBV3-1 and TRBJ2-2; TRBD2 matches at 12 bases. The CDR3 has 18 residues. CDR1 and CDR2 from the germline V gene are LGHDT and YNNKEL (reference sequence). The trim removed 1 base at V and 6 bases at J, leaving 9 bases unmatched. The DNA of the CDR3 is TGTGCCAGCAGCCAAGCGGATCTAGCGGGAGGGCCCGCCGGGGAGCTGTTTTTT. Translating it yields CASSQADLAGGPAGELFF.

The rearrangement uses TRBV20-1 and TRBJ2-7; TRBD1 or TRBD2 may be the D gene (5 bases each). The V gene lost 5 bases and the J gene lost 6 bases, with 14 bases spanning the gap. The CDR3 covers 12 residues. Germline values: CDR1 DFQATT, CDR2 SNEGSKA (reference sequence). CDR3 sequence reads: CSAAQLGTEQYF. The CDR3 DNA reads as TGCAGTGCTGCACAGTTGGGGACCGAGCAGTACTTC.

This clonotype has a count of ten or more. This chain links TRBV9 with TRBJ1-5, with TRBD1 identical over 8 bases. Germline values: CDR1 SGDLS, CDR2 YYNGEE. The CDR3 extends over 16 amino acids. J was trimmed by 1 base and V by 0 bases; bases with no gene match: 3. The DNA of the CDR3 is TGTGCCAGCAGCGTAGGAACAGGGGGAAGCAATCAGCCCCAGCATTTT. This encodes CASSVGTGGSNQPQHF.

The rearrangement links TRBV6-6 to TRBJ2-7; D assignment may be TRBD1 or TRBD2 (5 bases each). The CDR3 extends over 13 amino acids. Germline V gene data show CDR1 as MNHNY and CDR2 as SVGAGI (reference sequence). V was clipped by 6 bases and J by 6 bases, with 15 bases between them. The CDR3 loop is CASRTGTGTEQYF. The CDR3 DNA is TGTGCCAGCAGAACCGGGACGGGGACCGAGCAGTACTTC.

This clonotype was counted only a few times. The rearrangement joins TRBV3-1 to TRBJ2-5; 13 nucleotides agree with TRBD2. Germline CDR1 LGHDT, CDR2 YNNKEL (reference sequence). The ends lost 4 bases at V and 5 bases at J; junction bases unmatched: 4. This CDR3 spans 15 amino acids. The CDR3 region is CASSRWTSGSETQYF. For the CDR3, the DNA is TGTGCCAGCAGCCGGTGGACTAGCGGGAGTGAGACCCAGTACTTC.

Here the CDR3 DNA reads TGTGCCAGCAGCCTGAGGGGGGGGACTGATTGGGACATTCAGTACTTC. The encoded protein is CASSLRGGTDWDIQYF. This chain joins TRBV5-6 and TRBJ2-4, with a possible D match to TRBD2 (7 bases). Germline CDR1 is SGHDT and CDR2 is YYEEEE. V dropped 4 bases and J dropped 8 bases, with 22 bases sitting between them. The CDR3 sequence is 16 residues long.

The chain couples TRBV5-1 to TRBJ2-5, with D possibly matching TRBD2 (7 bases). Germline V gene data show CDR1 as SGHRS and CDR2 as YFSETQ. The V end was cut by 7 bases, the J end by 1 base, with 17 bases between. The CDR3 extends over 15 amino acids. The chain's CDR3 is CASGRGPTGQETQYF. CDR3 in DNA: TGCGCCAGCGGGCGGGGGCCCACGGGCCAAGAGACCCAGTACTTC.

The chain recombines TRBV6-1 with TRBJ2-2; D gene ambiguous. With 5 bases removed from V and 4 bases from J, the gap between germline ends came to 23 bases. Germline V gene data show CDR1 as MNHNS and CDR2 as SASEGT. The CDR3 has 18 residues. In DNA, the CDR3 is TGTGCCAGCAGTCTTAGCCAAGCGACTTGGATGGCCACCGGGGAGCTGTTTTTT. The encoded protein is CASSLSQATWMATGELFF.

V is TRBV27 and J is TRBJ2-5; D is perhaps TRBD1 (6 bases). CDR3 length: 16 amino acids. Between the trimmed V and J ends, which lost 0 bases and 2 bases, there was a span of 13 bases. Germline CDR1 reads MNHEY; CDR2 reads SMNVEV (reference sequence). CDR3 loop: CASSLSPGATQETQYF. The CDR3, as DNA: TGTGCCAGCAGTTTATCCCCAGGGGCGACACAAGAGACCCAGTACTTC.

The chain is built from TRBV5-1 and TRBJ2-7; 7 bases are a match to TRBD2. Germline CDR1 reads SGHRS; CDR2 reads YFSETQ. CDR3 length equals 15 residues. V lost 0 bases to trimming and J lost 3 bases; unmatched junction nucleotides: 6. CDR3 sequence (DNA): TGCGCCAGCAGCTTGGTAGCGGGTTCGAACTACGAGCAGTACTTC. Encoded protein: CASSLVAGSNYEQYF.

J is TRBJ2-3 and V is TRBV7-3, with D unclear. V lost 5 bases and J lost 1, with 7 bases in between. The CDR3 is 13 amino acids. Germline lookup yields CDR1 SGHTA and CDR2 FQGTGA. CDR3 coding DNA: TGTGCCAGCAGCATTCCGGGCACAGATACGCAGTATTTT. This codes for CASSIPGTDTQYF. Using reference TRBV7-3 and TRBJ2-3 for the parts outside the CDR3, the full variable domain is GAGVSQTPSNKVTEKGKYVELRCDPISGHTALYWYRQSLGQGPEFLIYFQGTGAADDSGLPNDRFFAVRPEGSVSTLKIQRTERGDSAVYLCASSIPGTDTQYFGPGTRLTVL.

Only a few counts were recorded for this clonotype. CDR3: CSVDAQGSRGYTF. Written as DNA, the CDR3 is TGCAGCGTTGATGCCCAGGGGAGTAGGGGCTACACCTTC. The chain employs TRBV29-1 and TRBJ1-2, with a tentative D call TRBD1 (6 bases). CDR1 SQVTM and CDR2 ANQGSEA come from the germline V gene. CDR3 length: 13 residues. Trimming stripped 3 bases from V and 8 bases from J, with 16 bases between. Variable domain in full (rest from reference TRBV29-1 and TRBJ1-2): SAVISQKPSRDICQRGTSLTIQCQVDSQVTMMFWYRQQPGQSLTLIATANQGSEATYESGFVIDKFPISRPNLTFSTLTVSNMSPEDSSIYLCSVDAQGSRGYTFGSGTRLTVV.

The chain employs TRBV5-1 and TRBJ1-2, with D perhaps matching TRBD1 (6 bases). With 1 base removed from V and 8 bases from J, the gap between germline ends came to 12 bases. The CDR3 loop spans 13 amino acids. Germline CDR1 and CDR2: SGHRS and YFSETQ. CDR3 nucleotide sequence: TGCGCCAGCAGCTTGCAGCAGGGGTGGGGCTACACCTTC. This translates into CASSLQQGWGYTF.

J is TRBJ2-7 and V is TRBV21-1. TRBV21-1 is a documented pseudogene. The CDR3 spans 16 residues. The CDR3 DNA is TGTGCCAGCAGCGGACGATTAGGGTTTAGTTGCGACGAGCAGTACTTC. Amino acids: CASSGRLGFSCDEQYF.

The chain couples TRBV15 to TRBJ2-3; no definite D call. CDR3 length: 16 amino acids. Germline V gene data show CDR1 as LNHNV and CDR2 as YYDKDF (reference sequence). Trimming removed 0 bases from V and 3 bases from J, with 13 bases in between. CDR3 in amino acids: CATSRDSPSSTDTQYF. The CDR3 bases are TGTGCCACCAGCAGAGATTCCCCTAGTAGTACAGATACGCAGTATTTT.

This clonotype was recorded only once. This chain links TRBV12-3 or TRBV12-4 with TRBJ2-7; 7 bases align to TRBD2. CDR3 length equals 16 residues. Germline trimming cut 7 bases from V and 0 bases from J; bases unmatched to any gene: 12. The CDR3 region is CASTDRSGESSYEQYF. In DNA form, the CDR3 reads TGTGCCAGCACGGATCGAAGCGGGGAGAGCTCCTACGAGCAGTACTTC.

The chain employs TRBV20-1 and TRBJ2-3; D gene uncertain. CDR1 and CDR2 from the germline V gene are DFQATT and SNEGSKA (reference sequence). The V gene lost 1 base and the J gene lost 0 bases, with 5 bases spanning the gap. CDR3 length: 13 residues. The CDR3 region has the DNA TGCAGTGCTAGAGCACTTAGCACAGATACGCAGTATTTT. It translates to CSARALSTDTQYF.

The V call is TRBV20-1, the J call TRBJ1-4; the match to TRBD1 covers 7 bases. J lost 4 bases, V lost 6 bases, and 5 bases had no gene match. CDR3 length: 13 amino acids. Germline assignment: CDR1 DFQATT and CDR2 SNEGSKA (reference sequence). The CDR3 nucleotides read TGCAGTGCCCGACAGGGCCGTAATGAAAAACTGTTTTTT. This gives the protein CSARQGRNEKLFF.